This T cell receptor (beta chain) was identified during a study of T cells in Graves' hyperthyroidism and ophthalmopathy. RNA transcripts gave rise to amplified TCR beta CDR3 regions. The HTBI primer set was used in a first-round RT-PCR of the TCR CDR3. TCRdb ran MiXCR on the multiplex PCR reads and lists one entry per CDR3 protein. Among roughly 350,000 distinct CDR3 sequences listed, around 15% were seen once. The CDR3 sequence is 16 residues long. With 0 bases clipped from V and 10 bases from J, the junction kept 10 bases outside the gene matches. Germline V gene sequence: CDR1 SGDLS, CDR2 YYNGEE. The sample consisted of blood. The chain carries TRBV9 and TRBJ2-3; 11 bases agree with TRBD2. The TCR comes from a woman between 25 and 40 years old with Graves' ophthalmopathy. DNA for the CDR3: TGTGCCAGCAGCGTAGGACTAGCGGGGACCCTGGTGGCGCAGTATTTT. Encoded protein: CASSVGLAGTLVAQYF. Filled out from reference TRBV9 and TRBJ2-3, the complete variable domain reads DSGVTQTPKHLITATGQRVTLRCSPRSGDLSVYWYQQSLDQGLQFLIQYYNGEERAKGNILERFSAQQFPDLHSELNLSSLELGDSALYFCASSVGLAGTLVAQYFGPGTRLTVL.